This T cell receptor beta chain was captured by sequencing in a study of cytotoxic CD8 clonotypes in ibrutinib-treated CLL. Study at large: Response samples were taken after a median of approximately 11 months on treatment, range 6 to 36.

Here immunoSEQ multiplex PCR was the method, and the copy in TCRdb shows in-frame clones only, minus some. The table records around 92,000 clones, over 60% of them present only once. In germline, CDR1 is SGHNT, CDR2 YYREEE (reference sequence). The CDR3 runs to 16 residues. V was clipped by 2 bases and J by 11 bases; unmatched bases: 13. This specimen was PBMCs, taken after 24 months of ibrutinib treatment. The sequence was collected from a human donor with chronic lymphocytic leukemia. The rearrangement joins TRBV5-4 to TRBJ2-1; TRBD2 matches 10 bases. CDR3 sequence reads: CASSLAAGGPGAKQFF. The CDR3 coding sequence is TGTGCCAGCAGCTTAGCAGCGGGAGGGCCTGGAGCTAAGCAGTTCTTC.